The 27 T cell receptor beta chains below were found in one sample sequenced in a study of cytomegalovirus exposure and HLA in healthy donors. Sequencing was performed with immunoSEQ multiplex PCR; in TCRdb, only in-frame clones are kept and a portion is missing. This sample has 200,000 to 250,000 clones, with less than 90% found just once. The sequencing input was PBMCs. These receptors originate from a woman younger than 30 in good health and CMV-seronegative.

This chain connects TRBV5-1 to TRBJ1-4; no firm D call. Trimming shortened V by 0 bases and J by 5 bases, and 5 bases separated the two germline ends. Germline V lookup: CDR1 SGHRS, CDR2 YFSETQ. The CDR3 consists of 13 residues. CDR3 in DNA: TGCGCCAGCAGCTTGGACCGCAATGAAAAACTGTTTTTT. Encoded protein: CASSLDRNEKLFF.

The CDR3 coding sequence is TGCGCCAGCAGCACTTTCGGGACAGATTATGAAGCTTTCTTT. This codes for CASSTFGTDYEAFF. This chain links TRBV5-1 with TRBJ1-1, with 7 bases fitting TRBD1. The CDR3 loop spans 14 amino acids. Germline lookup yields CDR1 SGHRS and CDR2 YFSETQ. Losses at the gene ends were 4 bases for V and 7 bases for J; bases not matched to a gene: 10.

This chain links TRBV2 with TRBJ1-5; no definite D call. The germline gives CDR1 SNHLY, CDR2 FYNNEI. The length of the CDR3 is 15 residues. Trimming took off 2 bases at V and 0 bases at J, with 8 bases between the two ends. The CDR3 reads CASSESRSSNQPQHF. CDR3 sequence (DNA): TGTGCCAGCAGTGAAAGCAGGAGTAGCAATCAGCCCCAGCATTTT.

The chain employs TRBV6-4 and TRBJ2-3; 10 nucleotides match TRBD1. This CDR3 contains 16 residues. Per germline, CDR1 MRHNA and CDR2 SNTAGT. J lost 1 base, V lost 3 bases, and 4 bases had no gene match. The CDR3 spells CASSEGGTGGTDTQYF. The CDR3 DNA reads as TGTGCCAGCAGTGAAGGAGGGACAGGGGGCACAGATACGCAGTATTTT.

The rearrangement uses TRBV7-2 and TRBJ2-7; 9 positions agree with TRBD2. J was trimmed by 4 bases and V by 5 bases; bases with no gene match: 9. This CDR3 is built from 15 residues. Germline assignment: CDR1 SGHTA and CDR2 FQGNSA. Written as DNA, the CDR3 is TGTGCCAGCAGCCAGATTAGCGGGGGAGAATACGAGCAGTACTTC. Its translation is CASSQISGGEYEQYF. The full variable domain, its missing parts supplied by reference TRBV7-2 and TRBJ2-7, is GAGVSQSPSNKVTEKGKDVELRCDPISGHTALYWYRQSLGQGLEFLIYFQGNSAPDKSGLPSDRFSAERTGGSVSTLTIQRTQQEDSAVYLCASSQISGGEYEQYFGPGTRLTVT.

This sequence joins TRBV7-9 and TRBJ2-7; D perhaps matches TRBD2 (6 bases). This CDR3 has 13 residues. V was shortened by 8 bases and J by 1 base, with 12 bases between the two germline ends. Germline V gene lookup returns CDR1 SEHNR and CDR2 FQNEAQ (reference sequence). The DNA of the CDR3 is TGTGCCAGCGCCGGAGGGAGGTCCTACGAGCAGTACTTC. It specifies CASAGGRSYEQYF.

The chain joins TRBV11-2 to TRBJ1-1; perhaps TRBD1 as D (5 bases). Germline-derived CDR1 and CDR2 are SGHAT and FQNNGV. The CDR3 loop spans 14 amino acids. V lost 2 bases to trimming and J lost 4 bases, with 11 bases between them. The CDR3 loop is CASSLQGRSTEAFF. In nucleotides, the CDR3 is TGTGCCAGCAGCTTACAGGGTCGGTCCACTGAAGCTTTCTTT.

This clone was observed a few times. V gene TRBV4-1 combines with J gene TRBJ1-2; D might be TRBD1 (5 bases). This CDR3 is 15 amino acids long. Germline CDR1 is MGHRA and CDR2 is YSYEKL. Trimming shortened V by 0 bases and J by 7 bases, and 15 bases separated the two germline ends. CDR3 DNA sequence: TGCGCCAGCAGCCAAGAAGGAGGGGATCAGGGTGGCTACACCTTC. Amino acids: CASSQEGGDQGGYTF.

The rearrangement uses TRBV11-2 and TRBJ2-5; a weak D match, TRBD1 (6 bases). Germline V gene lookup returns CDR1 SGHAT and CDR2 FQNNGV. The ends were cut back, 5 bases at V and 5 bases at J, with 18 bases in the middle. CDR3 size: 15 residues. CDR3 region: CASSPGTPAGETQYF. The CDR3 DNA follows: TGTGCCAGCAGCCCCGGGACACCCGCAGGGGAGACCCAGTACTTC. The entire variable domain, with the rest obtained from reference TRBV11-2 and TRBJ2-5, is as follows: EAGVAQSPRYKIIEKRQSVAFWCNPISGHATLYWYQQILGQGPKLLIQFQNNGVVDDSQLPKDRFSAERLKGVDSTLKIQPAKLEDSAVYLCASSPGTPAGETQYFGPGTRLLVL.

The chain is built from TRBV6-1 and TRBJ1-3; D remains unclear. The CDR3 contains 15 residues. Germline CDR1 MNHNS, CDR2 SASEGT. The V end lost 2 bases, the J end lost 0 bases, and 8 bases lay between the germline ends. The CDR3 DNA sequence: TGTGCCAGCAGTGAAATTCTAATCTCTGGAAACACCATATATTTT. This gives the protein CASSEILISGNTIYF.

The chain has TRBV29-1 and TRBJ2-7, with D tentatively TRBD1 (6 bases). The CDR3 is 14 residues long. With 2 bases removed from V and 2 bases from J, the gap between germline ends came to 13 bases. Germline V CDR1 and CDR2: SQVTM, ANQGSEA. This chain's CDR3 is CSVELDRWPYEQYF. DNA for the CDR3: TGCAGCGTTGAACTCGACAGGTGGCCCTACGAGCAGTACTTC.

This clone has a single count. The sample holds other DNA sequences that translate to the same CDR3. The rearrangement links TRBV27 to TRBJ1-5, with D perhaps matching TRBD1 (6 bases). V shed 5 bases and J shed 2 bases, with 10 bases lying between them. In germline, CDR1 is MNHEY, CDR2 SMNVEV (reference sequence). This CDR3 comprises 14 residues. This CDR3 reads CASSPRTGNQPQHF. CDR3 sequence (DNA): TGTGCCAGCAGTCCAAGGACAGGCAATCAGCCCCAGCATTTT.

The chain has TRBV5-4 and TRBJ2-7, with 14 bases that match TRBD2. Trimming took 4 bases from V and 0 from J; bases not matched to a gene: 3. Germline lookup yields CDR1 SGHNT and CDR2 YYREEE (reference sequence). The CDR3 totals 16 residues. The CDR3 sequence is CASSPGTSGSSYEQYF. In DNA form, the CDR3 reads TGTGCCAGCAGCCCCGGGACTAGCGGGAGCTCCTACGAGCAGTACTTC. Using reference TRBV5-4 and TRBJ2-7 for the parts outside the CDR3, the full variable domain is ETGVTQSPTHLIKTRGQQVTLRCSSQSGHNTVSWYQQALGQGPQFIFQYYREEENGRGNFPPRFSGLQFPNYSSELNVNALELDDSALYLCASSPGTSGSSYEQYFGPGTRLTVT.

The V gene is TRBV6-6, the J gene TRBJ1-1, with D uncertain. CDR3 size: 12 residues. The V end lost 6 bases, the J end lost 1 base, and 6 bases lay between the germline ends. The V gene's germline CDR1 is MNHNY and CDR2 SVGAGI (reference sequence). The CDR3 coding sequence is TGTGCCAGCAGAACCAGGAACACTGAAGCTTTCTTT. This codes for CASRTRNTEAFF.

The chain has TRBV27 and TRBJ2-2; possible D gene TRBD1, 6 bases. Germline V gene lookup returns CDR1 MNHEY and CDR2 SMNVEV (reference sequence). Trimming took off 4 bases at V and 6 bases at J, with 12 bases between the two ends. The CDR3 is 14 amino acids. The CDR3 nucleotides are TGTGCCAGCAGTTATCAGGGGTGGGCCGGGGAGCTGTTTTTT. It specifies CASSYQGWAGELFF.

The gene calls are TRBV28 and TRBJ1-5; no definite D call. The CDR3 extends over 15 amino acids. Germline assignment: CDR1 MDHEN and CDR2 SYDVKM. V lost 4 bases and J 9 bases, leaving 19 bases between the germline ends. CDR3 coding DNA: TGTGCCAGCAGTTCGCCCGGTTTTTCGGGTGCGCCCCAGCATTTT. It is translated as CASSSPGFSGAPQHF.

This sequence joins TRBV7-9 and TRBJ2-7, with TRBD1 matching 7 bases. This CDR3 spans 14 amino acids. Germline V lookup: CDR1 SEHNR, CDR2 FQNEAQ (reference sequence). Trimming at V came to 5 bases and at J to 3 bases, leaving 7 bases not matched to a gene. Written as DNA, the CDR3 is TGTGCCAGCAGCCAAACAGGGGAGATCTACGAGCAGTACTTC. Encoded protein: CASSQTGEIYEQYF.

The CDR3 region has the DNA TGCGCCAGCAGCTTGAGATTAGGGGGTAACTATGGCTACACCTTC. Translating it yields CASSLRLGGNYGYTF. The V and J genes are TRBV5-1 and TRBJ1-2, with D possibly matching TRBD1 (6 bases). The V end was cut by 1 base, the J end by 1 base, with 11 bases between. CDR3 length: 15 amino acids. CDR1 and CDR2 (germline): SGHRS, YFSETQ.

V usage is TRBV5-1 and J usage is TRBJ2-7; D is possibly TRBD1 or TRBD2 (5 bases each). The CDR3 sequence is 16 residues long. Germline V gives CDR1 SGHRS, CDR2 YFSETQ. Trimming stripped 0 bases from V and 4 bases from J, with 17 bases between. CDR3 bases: TGCGCCAGCAGCTTGGTTTCAGGGATGGCGGGTTACGAGCAGTACTTC. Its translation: CASSLVSGMAGYEQYF.

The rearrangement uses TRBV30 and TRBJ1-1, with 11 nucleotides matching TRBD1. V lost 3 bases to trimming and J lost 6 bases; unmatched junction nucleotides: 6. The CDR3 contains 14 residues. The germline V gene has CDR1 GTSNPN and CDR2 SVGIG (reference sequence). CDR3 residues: CAWRGGGQGAEAFF. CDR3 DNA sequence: TGTGCCTGGAGGGGTGGGGGACAGGGGGCTGAAGCTTTCTTT.

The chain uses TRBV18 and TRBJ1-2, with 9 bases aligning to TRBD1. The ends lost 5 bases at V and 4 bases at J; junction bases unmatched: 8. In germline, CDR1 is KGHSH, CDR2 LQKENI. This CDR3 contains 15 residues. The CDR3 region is CASSYTGGPSYGYTF. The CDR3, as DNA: TGTGCCAGCTCATATACAGGGGGCCCAAGCTATGGCTACACCTTC.

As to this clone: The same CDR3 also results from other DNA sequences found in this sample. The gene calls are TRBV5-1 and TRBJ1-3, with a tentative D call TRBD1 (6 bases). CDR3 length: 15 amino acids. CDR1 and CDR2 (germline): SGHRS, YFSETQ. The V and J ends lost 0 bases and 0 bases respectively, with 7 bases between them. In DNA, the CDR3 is TGCGCCAGCAGCTTGGGAGGGGGCTCTGGAAACACCATATATTTT. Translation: CASSLGGGSGNTIYF.

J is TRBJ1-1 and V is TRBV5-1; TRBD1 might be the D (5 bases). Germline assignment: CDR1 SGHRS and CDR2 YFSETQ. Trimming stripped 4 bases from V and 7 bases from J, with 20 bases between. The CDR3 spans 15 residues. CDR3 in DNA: TGCGCCAGCAGCACTAACCCAGGGTTCGGGGGTGAAGCTTTCTTT. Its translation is CASSTNPGFGGEAFF.

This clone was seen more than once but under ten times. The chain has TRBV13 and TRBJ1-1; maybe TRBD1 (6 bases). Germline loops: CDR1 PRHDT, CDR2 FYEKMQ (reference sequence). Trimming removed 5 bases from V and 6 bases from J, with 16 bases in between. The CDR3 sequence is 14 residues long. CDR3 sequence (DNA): TGTGCCAGCAGCATCAGGGGAGTTGGAGCTGAAGCTTTCTTT. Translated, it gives CASSIRGVGAEAFF.

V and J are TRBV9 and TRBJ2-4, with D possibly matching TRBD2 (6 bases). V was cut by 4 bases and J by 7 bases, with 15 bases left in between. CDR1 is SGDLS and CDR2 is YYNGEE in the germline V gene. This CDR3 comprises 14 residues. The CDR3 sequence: CASSPSGGANIQYF. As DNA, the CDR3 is TGTGCCAGCAGCCCTAGTGGAGGGGCGAACATTCAGTACTTC.

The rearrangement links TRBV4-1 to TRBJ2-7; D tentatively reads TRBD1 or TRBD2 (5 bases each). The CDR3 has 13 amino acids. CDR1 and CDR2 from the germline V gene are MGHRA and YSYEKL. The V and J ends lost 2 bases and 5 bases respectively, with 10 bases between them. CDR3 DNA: TGCGCCAGCAGCCAATACGAGGGGCACGAGCAGTACTTC. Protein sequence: CASSQYEGHEQYF.

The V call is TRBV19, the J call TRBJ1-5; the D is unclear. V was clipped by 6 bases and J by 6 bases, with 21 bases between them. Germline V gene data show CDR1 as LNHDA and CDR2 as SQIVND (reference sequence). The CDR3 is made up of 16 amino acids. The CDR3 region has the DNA TGTGCCAGTAGGCCTCACCGGGTACGATATAGTCAGCCCCAGCATTTT. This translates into CASRPHRVRYSQPQHF.